A selection of T cell receptor beta chains follows, all from one sample in a study of blood T cells in healthy people across ages. TCRdb analysed the 5' RACE reads with MiXCR anew, one entry per CDR3 protein. Of 550,000 to 700,000 distinct CDR3 sequences listed, approximately 25% are singletons. Sequencing used blood. The receptors shown here come from a woman aged 70-85 years in good health. The CDR3 runs from the conserved cysteine through the conserved F or W. A D gene is named only where the DNA matches it firmly. Clone size is shown for a subset of rows, as once, few, many or a class of expanded clone.

DNA: TGTGCCAGCAGCCGCTTTGGACCAGGGAACTATGGCTACACCTTC
CDR3: CASSRFGPGNYGYTF
V: TRBV9
size: few
J: TRBJ1-2
D: -

DNA: TGTGCCAGCAGCAAGGGGGCGGACACCGGGGAGCTGTTTTTT
CDR3: CASSKGADTGELFF
V: TRBV9
size: few
J: TRBJ2-2
D: TRBD1

DNA: TGCAGTGCTAGAGAAGGCGGAAACACCATATATTTT
CDR3: CSAREGGNTIYF
V: TRBV20-1
size: few
J: TRBJ1-3
D: -

DNA: TGTGCCAGCACCACCTTGACAGGGGGCGCTGGCTACACCTTC
CDR3: CASTTLTGGAGYTF
V: TRBV12-3/TRBV12-4
size: -
J: TRBJ1-2
D: TRBD1

DNA: TGTGCCAGCAGCCCCCTGAGGGGGTATGGCTACACCTTC
CDR3: CASSPLRGYGYTF
V: TRBV5-6
size: -
J: TRBJ1-2
D: -

DNA: TGTGCCAGCAGCAAAAGCCTGTGGGAGACCCAGTACTTC
CDR3: CASSKSLWETQYF
V: TRBV7-2
size: -
J: TRBJ2-5
D: -

DNA: TGTGCCAGCAGCTTAGTCTTCAGAAACACTGAAGCTTTCTTT
CDR3: CASSLVFRNTEAFF
V: TRBV7-2
size: -
J: TRBJ1-1
D: -

DNA: TGTGCCAGCAGCTTAAGGTTTCGCGGAAATGAGCAGTTCTTC
CDR3: CASSLRFRGNEQFF
V: TRBV7-2
size: -
J: TRBJ2-1
D: -

DNA: TGTGCCAGCAGGGAGGGGGGTAAGGATGGCTACACCTTC
CDR3: CASREGGKDGYTF
V: TRBV6-1
size: -
J: TRBJ1-2
D: -

DNA: TGTGCCAGTAACGACAGGGGGGGGACTGAAGCTTTCTTT
CDR3: CASNDRGGTEAFF
V: TRBV19
size: once
J: TRBJ1-1
D: TRBD1

DNA: TGTGCCAGCAGCTTAGGGGGGGGCCTGGGGCAGTTCTTC
CDR3: CASSLGGGLGQFF
V: TRBV11-2
size: few
J: TRBJ2-1
D: -